Reported below is one TCR beta chain. This entry is derived from a study of response to subunit inactivated influenza vaccine. TCRdb fed the RT-PCR reads into MiXCR, producing one record per CDR3 protein. The table lists 180,000 or so distinct CDR3 sequences, 10% to 15% of them singletons. V was clipped by 6 bases and J by 5 bases, with 21 bases between them. The CDR3 sequence is 16 residues long. CDR1 is SGDLS and CDR2 is YYNGEE in the germline V gene. Another study also made use of these data, one on T cells expressing NK-cell markers. That work contributes: 5'RACE template switching built TCR beta cDNA with unique molecular identifiers. Among four donors, these clonotypes also ranked first in the CD3+CD56-NKG2C+ fraction.

The sequence was obtained from a man in his fifties or sixties who received an inactivated influenza vaccine. This chain uses TRBV9 with TRBJ2-1; maybe TRBD1 (6 bases). This specimen was CD8+ T cells sorted from PBMCs, taken 12 days after vaccination. CDR3 DNA sequence: TGTGCCAGCAACTCTCATGGACAGCTGAACAACAATGAGCAGTTCTTC. Its protein is CASNSHGQLNNNEQFF.